These 31 T cell receptor beta chains were all obtained from the same sample, sequenced in a study of technical replicates of blood from a few donors. This table comes from immunoSEQ multiplex PCR, and its TCRdb copy is limited to in-frame clones, with some not included. The profile shows approximately 82,000 clones, 90% to 95% of them singletons. Sequenced sample: T cells isolated from PBMCs. These receptors originate from a human donor in good health.

V is TRBV5-1 and J is TRBJ2-5; 9 bases align to TRBD1. The junction had 6 bases not matched to a gene; V was cut back by 2 bases and J by 4 bases. CDR3 size: 15 residues. Germline V gene sequence: CDR1 SGHRS, CDR2 YFSETQ. The CDR3 nucleotides are TGCGCCAGCAGCTTCGAAGGGGACAGGGTAGAGACCCAGTACTTC. This translates into CASSFEGDRVETQYF.

This clone was recorded only once. CDR3 amino acids: CASSFRAGNGYTF. CDR3 coding DNA: TGTGCCAGCAGTTTCCGGGCAGGGAATGGCTACACCTTC. The chain employs TRBV27 and TRBJ1-2; tentatively, D is TRBD1 (5 bases). Trimming took 3 bases from V and 6 from J, leaving 11 bases between them. The CDR3 length is 13 residues. CDR1 and CDR2 from the germline V gene are MNHEY and SMNVEV (reference sequence).

The CDR3 DNA reads as TGTGCCAGCAGCCCGGGTATCAGAACGAACACCGGGGAGCTGTTTTTT. Translating gives CASSPGIRTNTGELFF. The chain employs TRBV11-2 and TRBJ2-2; D is uncertain. The germline gives CDR1 SGHAT, CDR2 FQNNGV. This CDR3 has 16 residues. The V and J ends lost 5 bases and 0 bases respectively, with 13 bases between them.

The chain uses TRBV27 and TRBJ1-1; D remains unclear. V dropped 0 bases and J dropped 3 bases, with 17 bases sitting between them. The CDR3 spans 17 residues. The germline V gene has CDR1 MNHEY and CDR2 SMNVEV (reference sequence). The CDR3 reads CASSLSRGYREDTEAFF. The CDR3 DNA reads TGTGCCAGCAGTTTATCTCGAGGATATAGGGAGGACACTGAAGCTTTCTTT.

V is TRBV6-6 and J is TRBJ1-1, with TRBD1 matching over 8 bases. J was trimmed by 7 bases and V by 6 bases; bases with no gene match: 4. This CDR3 region has 12 residues. From germline, CDR1 is MNHNY and CDR2 SVGAGI (reference sequence). Here the CDR3 reads CASRDRAYEAFF. CDR3 bases: TGTGCCAGCAGGGACAGGGCATATGAAGCTTTCTTT.

A few counts support this clone. The rearrangement uses TRBV6-1 and TRBJ2-2; 7 positions match TRBD2. CDR3 length: 14 residues. Unmatched junction bases numbered 11, after V lost 6 bases and J lost 10 bases. Germline CDR1 is MNHNS and CDR2 is SASEGT. As DNA, the CDR3 is TGTGCCAGCAGGGTAAGGAGCGGGATCAAGGAGCTGTTTTTT. This translates into CASRVRSGIKELFF.

This chain connects TRBV5-4 to TRBJ1-1; TRBD1 might be the D (6 bases). V was trimmed by 3 bases and J by 11 bases, leaving 20 bases between them. Germline V gives CDR1 SGHNT, CDR2 YYREEE (reference sequence). The CDR3 has 14 residues. The CDR3 region is CASSSQYRDIAAFF. The DNA of the CDR3 is TGTGCCAGCAGCTCCCAATACCGGGACATCGCGGCTTTCTTT.

The CDR3 nucleotides read TGTGCCTGGCTTAGCTATGGCTACACCTTC. Translation gives CAWLSYGYTF. This chain links TRBV30 with TRBJ1-2; D call uncertain. Germline loops: CDR1 GTSNPN, CDR2 SVGIG (reference sequence). The CDR3 is made up of 10 amino acids. Trimming pared 5 bases from V and 4 bases from J, leaving 5 bases between.

The genes are TRBV5-1 and TRBJ2-7; maybe TRBD1 (6 bases). This CDR3 contains 18 residues. Germline V gene data show CDR1 as SGHRS and CDR2 as YFSETQ. Trimming left V 4 bases short and J 1 base short, with 24 bases between. This CDR3 is CASSPDLTGRRTSYEQYF. The CDR3, as DNA: TGCGCCAGCAGCCCCGATTTGACAGGCAGAAGAACGTCCTACGAGCAGTACTTC.

V is TRBV7-8 and J is TRBJ2-2; perhaps TRBD1 as D (5 bases). CDR3 length: 15 amino acids. In germline, CDR1 is SGHVS, CDR2 FQNEAQ. Trimming stripped 1 base from V and 6 bases from J, with 12 bases between. The CDR3 region is CASSLGGRLAGELFF. For the CDR3, the DNA is TGTGCCAGCAGCTTAGGGGGCAGACTTGCCGGGGAGCTGTTTTTT. The whole variable domain, remainder taken from reference TRBV7-8 and TRBJ2-2, is GAGVSQSPRYKVAKRGQDVALRCDPISGHVSLFWYQQALGQGPEFLTYFQNEAQLDKSGLPSDRFFAERPEGSVSTLKIQRTQQEDSAVYLCASSLGGRLAGELFFGEGSRLTVL.

The rearrangement joins TRBV11-3 to TRBJ2-3, with TRBD2 matching over 12 bases. Germline V CDR1 and CDR2: SGHNT, YENEEA. The CDR3 totals 19 residues. J lost 4 bases, V lost 4 bases, and 15 bases had no gene match. CDR3 region: CASSSSFGLAGGPADTQYF. In DNA form, the CDR3 reads TGTGCCAGCAGCTCATCCTTTGGTCTAGCGGGGGGGCCGGCAGATACGCAGTATTTT.

This clone was observed once. The genes are TRBV5-1 and TRBJ2-7, with TRBD2 matching over 12 bases. V shed 5 bases and J 4 bases; nucleotides not matched to a gene: 10. Germline V gene sequence: CDR1 SGHRS, CDR2 YFSETQ. The CDR3 spans 16 residues. CDR3 coding DNA: TGCGCCAGCAGTCAACCGGGACTAGCGGGTCTTTACGAGCAGTACTTC. Its protein product is CASSQPGLAGLYEQYF.

V gene TRBV11-3 combines with J gene TRBJ2-3; 7 bases are shared with TRBD1. Germline V gene sequence: CDR1 SGHNT, CDR2 YENEEA. The CDR3 contains 14 residues. Trimming took 5 bases from V and 4 from J; bases not matched to a gene: 6. The DNA of the CDR3 is TGTGCCAGCAGCCTGGGGACAGTACCAGATACGCAGTATTTT. Its translation: CASSLGTVPDTQYF.

With regard to this clone: An end of the junction does not agree with germline; a read error may underlie this. The CDR3 nucleotides read TGTGCCAGCAGTTTCGGCAGGGCTAAGTATGGCTACACCTTC. This codes for CASSFGRAKYGYTF. The gene calls are TRBV28 and TRBJ1-2; TRBD1 might be the D (5 bases). The CDR3 has 14 residues. Germline-derived CDR1 and CDR2 are MDHEN and SYDVKM.

The chain recombines TRBV5-4 with TRBJ2-1, with 9 bases lining up with TRBD2. This CDR3 region has 13 residues. Germline CDR1 is SGHNT and CDR2 is YYREEE (reference sequence). The V segment lost 9 bases and the J segment 7 bases; nucleotides outside the gene matches: 8. The CDR3 sequence is CATTAGGFNEQFF. The CDR3 DNA reads as TGTGCCACCACAGCGGGAGGTTTTAATGAGCAGTTCTTC.

V usage is TRBV27 and J usage is TRBJ1-3; the match to TRBD1 covers 8 bases. The CDR3 extends over 14 amino acids. Trimming removed 6 bases from V and 1 base from J; junction bases left unmatched: 2. Germline lookup yields CDR1 MNHEY and CDR2 SMNVEV (reference sequence). The CDR3 DNA is TGTGCCAGCAGCAGGGGGCTGTCTGGAAACACCATATATTTT. The encoded protein is CASSRGLSGNTIYF.

This rearrangement joins TRBV2 to TRBJ2-7; 12 bases line up with TRBD2. This CDR3 contains 17 residues. Germline CDR1 SNHLY, CDR2 FYNNEI. V shed 1 base and J 2 bases; nucleotides not matched to a gene: 6. Written as DNA, the CDR3 is TGTGCCAGCAGTGAAGGACTAGCGGGAGTCATTACCTACGAGCAGTACTTC. It codes for CASSEGLAGVITYEQYF.

The CDR3 DNA is TGTGCCAGCAGGGACAGGTCCATTAATGAAAAACTGTTTTTT. Translating gives CASRDRSINEKLFF. The V call is TRBV2, the J call TRBJ1-4; TRBD1 aligns across 7 bases. CDR3 length: 14 residues. Germline V lookup: CDR1 SNHLY, CDR2 FYNNEI. Trimming removed 6 bases from V and 4 bases from J; junction bases left unmatched: 5.

This clone was seen more than once but under ten times. The chain combines TRBV9 with TRBJ1-1; TRBD1 might be the D (5 bases). The germline V gene encodes CDR1 SGDLS and CDR2 YYNGEE. The CDR3 length is 14 residues. The V end lost 0 bases, the J end lost 6 bases, and 12 bases lay between the germline ends. The CDR3 region is CASSVEAQGSEAFF. The CDR3 DNA sequence: TGTGCCAGCAGCGTAGAGGCTCAGGGCTCTGAAGCTTTCTTT.

This clone has only one observation. The CDR3 region has the DNA TGTGCCAGCACATCGGGCTACGAGCAGTACTTC. This codes for CASTSGYEQYF. The rearrangement uses TRBV25-1 and TRBJ2-7; D unclear. Trimming left V 7 bases short and J 3 bases short, with 7 bases between. Germline V gene lookup returns CDR1 MGHDK and CDR2 SYGVNS. This CDR3 comprises 11 residues.

This clone was detected once. In DNA form, the CDR3 reads TGTGCCAGTAGCAAACAGGGTTACTATGAGACCCAGTACTTC. As protein: CASSKQGYYETQYF. The rearrangement joins TRBV19 to TRBJ2-5; the D gene is possibly TRBD1 (6 bases). This CDR3 has 14 residues. The germline V gene encodes CDR1 LNHDA and CDR2 SQIVND (reference sequence). Trimming left V 6 bases short and J 5 bases short, with 16 bases between.

Concerning this clone itself: A read error may produce the germline difference seen at one junction end. V gene TRBV7-7 combines with J gene TRBJ2-5; 7 bases line up with TRBD1. Germline V gene sequence: CDR1 SSHAT, CDR2 FNYEAQ (reference sequence). CDR3 length equals 15 residues. In DNA, the CDR3 is TGTGCTAGCAGCTTCCGGGACAGTACACAAGAGACCCAGTACTTC. Translating it yields CASSFRDSTQETQYF.

V is TRBV5-6 and J is TRBJ2-6; D is undetermined. This CDR3 contains 17 residues. The V end lost 0 bases, the J end lost 4 bases, and 14 bases lay between the germline ends. Germline V CDR1 and CDR2: SGHDT, YYEEEE. CDR3 residues: CASSLVGVKLGANVLTF. CDR3 in DNA: TGTGCCAGCAGCTTGGTAGGAGTGAAATTGGGGGCCAACGTCCTGACTTTC.

The genes are TRBV6-5 and TRBJ2-1, with 8 bases lining up with TRBD2. With V trimmed by 0 bases and J by 10 bases, 8 bases remained unmatched. CDR1 is MNHEY and CDR2 is SVGAGI in the germline V gene. This CDR3 contains 15 residues. The CDR3 nucleotides are TGTGCCAGCAGTTACTCACCGAGCGGGAGCGGGGAGCAGTTCTTC. Amino acids: CASSYSPSGSGEQFF.

This clone has only a few counts. This rearrangement joins TRBV7-8 to TRBJ1-1; D might be TRBD1 (5 bases). V lost 2 bases, J lost 1 base, and 8 bases lay in between. The CDR3 has 14 residues. CDR1 and CDR2 (germline): SGHVS, FQNEAQ. The CDR3 DNA reads TGTGCCAGCAGCTTAACGGACAAGAACACTGAAGCTTTCTTT. Protein product: CASSLTDKNTEAFF.

CDR3 in DNA: TGCGCCAGCGCAGAAATTAGCTTCTTAGGAGAGGAGCAGTACTTC. Protein product: CASAEISFLGEEQYF. The chain employs TRBV5-1 and TRBJ2-7; D is undetermined. Deletions cut 7 bases from V and 7 bases from J, with 24 bases between. This CDR3 has 15 amino acids. CDR1 and CDR2 (germline): SGHRS, YFSETQ.

V and J are TRBV7-3 and TRBJ2-1; tentatively, D is TRBD1 (6 bases). CDR1 is SGHTA, CDR2 FQGTGA, per germline. CDR3 size: 13 residues. Trimming cost V 6 bases and J 8 bases, with 14 bases left between them. The CDR3 DNA is TGTGCCAGCAGTCGATACAGGGTTGATGAGCAGTTCTTC. Translation: CASSRYRVDEQFF.

V and J are TRBV9 and TRBJ2-1; TRBD1 is a possible D gene (6 bases). The CDR3 consists of 17 residues. V shed 3 bases and J shed 0 bases, with 16 bases lying between them. In germline, CDR1 is SGDLS, CDR2 YYNGEE. The CDR3 here is CASSGPPTGRSYNEQFF. CDR3 nucleotide sequence: TGTGCCAGCAGCGGACCTCCGACAGGCCGCTCCTACAATGAGCAGTTCTTC.

The chain uses TRBV4-1 and TRBJ2-2, with D maybe TRBD1 (6 bases). The CDR3 sequence is 15 residues long. Trimming shortened V by 2 bases and J by 7 bases, and 14 bases separated the two germline ends. In germline, CDR1 is MGHRA, CDR2 YSYEKL. CDR3 in DNA: TGCGCCAGCAGCCAATGGTCAGGGGACGGCGGGGAGCTGTTTTTT. Translation: CASSQWSGDGGELFF.

The chain carries TRBV4-1 and TRBJ2-7; 11 nucleotides agree with TRBD1. The V gene end was trimmed by 5 bases and the J gene end by 6 bases; junction bases not matched to a gene: 9. The CDR3 loop spans 15 amino acids. Germline loops: CDR1 MGHRA, CDR2 YSYEKL. The DNA of the CDR3 is TGCGCCAGCAGCGGCTCCGGGACAGGGGGACGCGAGCAGTACTTC. It encodes CASSGSGTGGREQYF.

This clone is a singleton in its sample. V is TRBV6-5 and J is TRBJ1-1, with 9 nucleotides matching TRBD1. There are 14 residues in the CDR3. V was pared by 6 bases and J by 4 bases, with 6 bases of the junction left unmatched. Germline V gives CDR1 MNHEY, CDR2 SVGAGI. CDR3 protein: CASRGQGIFTEAFF. CDR3 sequence (DNA): TGTGCCAGCAGGGGACAGGGTATTTTCACTGAAGCTTTCTTT.